One T cell receptor (beta chain) is described in this entry. TCRdb's table, derived via immunoSEQ multiplex PCR, lists solely in-frame clones and lacks some. The profile shows about 170,000 clones, almost 90% of them singletons. This sample is part of a study of control samples from healthy donors and cancer patients. The length of the CDR3 is 16 residues. From germline, CDR1 is SNHLY and CDR2 FYNNEI. Trimming left V 4 bases short and J 3 bases short, with 16 bases between. Specimen: blood. The rearrangement uses TRBV2 and TRBJ2-1, with a possible D match to TRBD2 (6 bases). This TCR was recovered from a woman aged 30 to 39 in good health. CDR3 sequence: CASSASVGDFYNEQFF. Here the CDR3 DNA reads TGTGCCAGCAGTGCTTCTGTCGGGGACTTCTACAATGAGCAGTTCTTC.